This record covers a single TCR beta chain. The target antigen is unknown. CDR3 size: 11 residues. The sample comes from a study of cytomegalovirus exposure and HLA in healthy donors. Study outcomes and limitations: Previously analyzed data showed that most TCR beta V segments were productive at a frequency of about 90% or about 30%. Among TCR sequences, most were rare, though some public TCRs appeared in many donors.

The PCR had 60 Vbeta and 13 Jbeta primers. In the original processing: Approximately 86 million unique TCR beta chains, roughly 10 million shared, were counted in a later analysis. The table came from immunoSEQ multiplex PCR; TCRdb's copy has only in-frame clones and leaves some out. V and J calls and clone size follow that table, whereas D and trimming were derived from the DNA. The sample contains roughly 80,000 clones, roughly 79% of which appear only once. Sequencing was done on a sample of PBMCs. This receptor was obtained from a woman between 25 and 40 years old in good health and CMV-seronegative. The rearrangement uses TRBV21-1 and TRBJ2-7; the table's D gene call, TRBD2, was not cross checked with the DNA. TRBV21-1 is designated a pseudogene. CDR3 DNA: TGTGCCAGCAGCCCCCGGAGCGAGCAGTACTTC. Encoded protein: CASSPRSEQYF.